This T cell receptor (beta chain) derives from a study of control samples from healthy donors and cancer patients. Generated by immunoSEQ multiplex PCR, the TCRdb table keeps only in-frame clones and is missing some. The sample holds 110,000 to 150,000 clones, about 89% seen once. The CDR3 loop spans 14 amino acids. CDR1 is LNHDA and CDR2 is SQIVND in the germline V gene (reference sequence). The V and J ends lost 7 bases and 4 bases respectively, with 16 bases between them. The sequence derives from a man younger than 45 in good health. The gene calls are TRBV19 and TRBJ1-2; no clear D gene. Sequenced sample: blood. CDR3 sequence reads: CASTPLGNSYGYTF. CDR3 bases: TGTGCCAGTACCCCCCTGGGGAATTCCTATGGCTACACCTTC.